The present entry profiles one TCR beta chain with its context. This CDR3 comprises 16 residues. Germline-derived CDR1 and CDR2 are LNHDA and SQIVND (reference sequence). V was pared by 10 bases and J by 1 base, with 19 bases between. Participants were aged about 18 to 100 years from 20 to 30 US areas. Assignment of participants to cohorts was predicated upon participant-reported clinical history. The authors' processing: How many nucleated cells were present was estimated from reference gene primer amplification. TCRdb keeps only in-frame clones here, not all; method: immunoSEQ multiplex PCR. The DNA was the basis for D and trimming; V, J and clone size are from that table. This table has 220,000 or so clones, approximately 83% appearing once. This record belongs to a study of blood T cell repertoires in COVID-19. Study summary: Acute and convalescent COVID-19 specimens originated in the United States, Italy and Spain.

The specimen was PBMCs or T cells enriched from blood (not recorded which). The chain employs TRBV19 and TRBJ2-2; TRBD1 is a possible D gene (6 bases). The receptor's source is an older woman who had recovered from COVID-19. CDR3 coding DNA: TGTGCCACCCGACAGGAGCCGGCTCTGAACACCGGGGAGCTGTTTTTT. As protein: CATRQEPALNTGELFF.